This passage covers 26 T cell receptor beta chains from one sample sequenced in a study of Graves' ophthalmopathy and Graves' hyperthyroidism. Amplifying from RNA transcripts, the study obtained TCR beta CDR3 regions. HTBI-primed RT-PCR formed the first round, and a multiplex PCR formed the second. In TCRdb, the multiplex PCR reads were re-called with MiXCR into one record per CDR3 protein. Of some 350,000 distinct CDR3 sequences in the sample, roughly 17% were seen once. The source material was peripheral blood. The source of these receptors is an adult woman with stable Graves' hyperthyroidism.

This chain joins TRBV6-1 and TRBJ1-2; D is perhaps TRBD1 (6 bases). Germline V gene data show CDR1 as MNHNS and CDR2 as SASEGT. The CDR3 is 15 residues long. V shed 0 bases and J shed 5 bases, with 13 bases lying between them. The CDR3 nucleotides are TGTGCCAGCAGTGAAGCAGTGGGGGCTGGGTATGGCTACACCTTC. Protein sequence: CASSEAVGAGYGYTF.

The chain links TRBV18 to TRBJ1-1, with a weak D call TRBD1 (6 bases). V lost 6 bases and J lost 2, with 16 bases in between. This CDR3 is 15 amino acids long. Per germline, CDR1 KGHSH and CDR2 LQKENI. The CDR3, as DNA: TGTGCCAGCTCCCCGGACAGAGGAGTTAACACTGAAGCTTTCTTT. Protein sequence: CASSPDRGVNTEAFF.

At least ten counts were recorded for this clonotype. This sequence joins TRBV29-1 and TRBJ2-2; 7 bases are shared with TRBD2. The CDR3 loop spans 13 amino acids. Trimming at V came to 5 bases and at J to 3 bases, leaving 3 bases not matched to a gene. Germline V lookup: CDR1 SQVTM, CDR2 ANQGSEA. The CDR3 sequence: CSVTLADTGELFF. The CDR3 bases are TGCAGCGTTACCCTAGCGGACACCGGGGAGCTGTTTTTT.

This clonotype has ten or more counts. J is TRBJ2-7 and V is TRBV7-2, with TRBD2 identical over 7 bases. Trimming removed 5 bases from V and 6 bases from J; junction bases left unmatched: 10. The CDR3 length is 14 residues. Germline CDR1 and CDR2: SGHTA and FQGNSA. This chain's CDR3 is CASSRVGGDVEQYF. The CDR3, as DNA: TGTGCCAGCAGCCGGGTGGGGGGGGATGTCGAGCAGTACTTC.

This clonotype has just a few counts. The chain links TRBV27 to TRBJ1-1; D call uncertain. With 1 base removed from V and 5 bases from J, the gap between germline ends came to 8 bases. CDR1 and CDR2 (germline): MNHEY, SMNVEV (reference sequence). CDR3 length: 13 residues. CDR3: CASSLLRTTEAFF. DNA for the CDR3: TGTGCCAGCAGTTTATTACGAACGACTGAAGCTTTCTTT.

This clonotype was seen at least ten times. The rearrangement joins TRBV28 to TRBJ1-1; D gene uncertain. V lost 6 bases to trimming and J lost 2 bases, with 10 bases between them. This CDR3 comprises 13 residues. CDR1 is MDHEN, CDR2 SYDVKM, per germline. CDR3 nucleotides: TGTGCCAGCAGCGCAACCCGAAACACTGAAGCTTTCTTT. Its translation: CASSATRNTEAFF. Variable domain in full (rest from reference TRBV28 and TRBJ1-1): DVKVTQSSRYLVKRTGEKVFLECVQDMDHENMFWYRQDPGLGLRLIYFSYDVKMKEKGDIPEGYSVSREKKERFSLILESASTNQTSMYLCASSATRNTEAFFGQGTRLTVV.

The chain employs TRBV12-3 or TRBV12-4 and TRBJ1-2; the match to TRBD1 covers 8 bases. The ends lost 3 bases at V and 2 bases at J; junction bases unmatched: 8. The CDR3 sequence is 16 residues long. The CDR3 DNA is TGTGCCAGCAGTTTCCAGGACAGGGCGATAAACTATGGCTACACCTTC. Its translation: CASSFQDRAINYGYTF.

This chain links TRBV10-3 with TRBJ1-1; 7 bases map to TRBD1. The CDR3 has 15 residues. The J segment lost 4 bases and the V segment lost 6 bases, leaving 11 bases of the junction unmatched. Germline V CDR1 and CDR2: ENHRY, SYGVKD. The CDR3 reads CAIRDRESWVTEAFF. The CDR3 bases are TGTGCCATCAGAGACAGGGAGAGTTGGGTCACTGAAGCTTTCTTT.

This clonotype was counted only a few times. The chain is built from TRBV3-1 and TRBJ2-7; D is undetermined. Per germline, CDR1 LGHDT and CDR2 YNNKEL (reference sequence). Trimming removed 1 base at V and 3 bases at J, with 4 bases between. The CDR3 spans 12 residues. In DNA, the CDR3 is TGTGCCAGCAGCCAAGTTTTCTACGAGCAGTACTTC. Translation: CASSQVFYEQYF.

The chain joins TRBV6-1 to TRBJ2-7; D is possibly TRBD2 (5 bases). This CDR3 has 14 residues. V was clipped by 7 bases and J by 6 bases, with 19 bases between them. Germline V gives CDR1 MNHNS, CDR2 SASEGT. For the CDR3, the DNA is TGTGCCAGCACCGAAACTAGGGCGCGAGGCGAGCAGTACTTC. Translated: CASTETRARGEQYF.

Ten or more counts support this clonotype. The CDR3 sequence: CASSRRQGVNQPQHF. The CDR3 DNA follows: TGTGCCAGCAGTCGGCGACAGGGTGTCAATCAGCCCCAGCATTTT. The chain recombines TRBV12-3 or TRBV12-4 with TRBJ1-5; 7 bases are shared with TRBD1. The CDR3 extends over 15 amino acids. After removal of 5 bases from V and 3 bases from J, the junction contained 7 bases not matched to a gene.

The J gene is TRBJ2-7, the V gene TRBV20-1, with TRBD1 matching over 7 bases. Looked up from germline, CDR1 is DFQATT and CDR2 is SNEGSKA (reference sequence). The CDR3 runs 13 residues. J gave up 7 bases and V 3 bases, and 9 bases lay outside the gene matches. The CDR3 sequence is CSASSDRVREQYF. Here the CDR3 DNA reads TGCAGTGCTAGTTCCGACAGGGTGAGGGAGCAGTACTTC.

This clonotype was seen many times. V and J are TRBV7-2 and TRBJ2-7; 10 positions agree with TRBD2. Unmatched junction bases numbered 9, after V lost 4 bases and J lost 3 bases. This CDR3 has 16 amino acids. Germline assignment: CDR1 SGHTA and CDR2 FQGNSA. CDR3 coding DNA: TGTGCCAGCAGCTCCCTTGGACTAGCGGATATCTACGAGCAGTACTTC. Its protein is CASSSLGLADIYEQYF. Full variable domain (outside the CDR3, taken from reference TRBV7-2 and TRBJ2-7): GAGVSQSPSNKVTEKGKDVELRCDPISGHTALYWYRQSLGQGLEFLIYFQGNSAPDKSGLPSDRFSAERTGGSVSTLTIQRTQQEDSAVYLCASSSLGLADIYEQYFGPGTRLTVT.

This clonotype was detected many times. The DNA for the CDR3 is TGTGCCAGCAGTGGGAGCGGGAGTATCGACGAGCAGTACTTC. This sequence encodes CASSGSGSIDEQYF. The chain combines TRBV3-1 with TRBJ2-7, with TRBD2 identical over 8 bases. This CDR3 is 14 amino acids long. The V segment lost 6 bases and the J segment 5 bases; nucleotides outside the gene matches: 9. Looked up from germline, CDR1 is LGHDT and CDR2 is YNNKEL (reference sequence).

This clonotype came up a few times. The chain employs TRBV4-2 and TRBJ2-7, with TRBD2 as a possible D gene (5 bases). The CDR3 spans 14 residues. V was shortened by 1 base and J by 3 bases, with 10 bases between the two germline ends. The germline V gene encodes CDR1 LGHNA and CDR2 YNFKEQ. The CDR3 DNA reads TGTGCCAGCAGCCAAGGACGGGGAAACTACGAGCAGTACTTC. It yields the protein CASSQGRGNYEQYF.

This clonotype was observed many times. One end of the junction does not line up with germline, which may come from a read error. The chain employs TRBV7-7 and TRBJ2-7; the D gene is possibly TRBD1 (5 bases). The CDR3 contains 15 residues. Germline lookup yields CDR1 SSHAT and CDR2 FNYEAQ (reference sequence). CDR3 residues: CASSKDIALSYEQYF. DNA of the CDR3: TGTGCTAGCAGCAAGGACATTGCCCTATCCTACGAGCAGTACTTC.

This clonotype was observed many times. The rearrangement joins TRBV28 to TRBJ2-5, with TRBD1 matching 10 bases. From germline, CDR1 is MDHEN and CDR2 SYDVKM. CDR3 length equals 19 residues. The junction had 16 bases not matched to a gene; V was cut back by 6 bases and J by 0 bases. As DNA, the CDR3 is TGTGCCAGCAGACCCGGGACAGGGGCCCAAATCCTTTACCAAGAGACCCAGTACTTC. It translates to CASRPGTGAQILYQETQYF.

This clonotype was observed at least ten times. The V gene is TRBV6-1, the J gene TRBJ1-1; 7 bases match TRBD1. This CDR3 is built from 14 residues. Trimming cost V 6 bases and J 6 bases; bases outside gene matches: 10. Germline-derived CDR1 and CDR2 are MNHNS and SASEGT. CDR3 DNA: TGTGCCAGCAGACGAGGACAGGCCCGGGCTGAAGCTTTCTTT. Its translation is CASRRGQARAEAFF.

This clonotype appeared many times. V is TRBV2 and J is TRBJ2-5; 7 bases map to TRBD1. The CDR3 is 13 residues long. CDR1 is SNHLY, CDR2 FYNNEI, per germline. V shed 6 bases, J shed 5 bases, and the junction held 6 bases outside the gene matches. The CDR3 coding sequence is TGTGCCAGCAGACAGGGGCAGGGGGAGACCCAGTACTTC. Protein sequence: CASRQGQGETQYF.

This clonotype was observed many times. At one end, the junction sequence differs from germline, possibly due to a read error. V and J are TRBV28 and TRBJ2-7; 7 bases fit TRBD2. This CDR3 contains 12 residues. In germline, CDR1 is MDHEN, CDR2 SYDVKM. CDR3 sequence (DNA): TGTGCCAGCAGTTTATCGGGAGGACGTCTGGACTTC. Its protein product is CASSLSGGRLDF.

This clonotype was counted a few times. The chain joins TRBV29-1 to TRBJ2-3; 7 bases fit TRBD2. This CDR3 is built from 14 residues. V lost 6 bases, J lost 5 bases, and 11 bases stayed unmatched. Germline CDR1 SQVTM, CDR2 ANQGSEA. The CDR3 DNA reads as TGCAGCGTCCGCCACGGGGGGAGGGGAGATACGCAGTATTTT. Protein sequence: CSVRHGGRGDTQYF.

This chain connects TRBV7-8 to TRBJ1-1, with D hard to call. The CDR3 is 18 amino acids. Germline-derived CDR1 and CDR2 are SGHVS and FQNEAQ. The V end was cut by 5 bases, the J end by 1 base, with 23 bases between. CDR3 sequence: CASSPSRFKKPRNTEAFF. The CDR3 DNA sequence: TGTGCCAGCAGCCCATCGAGATTTAAGAAGCCCAGGAACACTGAAGCTTTCTTT.

In its sample, this clonotype was seen many times. J is TRBJ1-1 and V is TRBV11-1; TRBD1 matches at 9 bases. Germline values: CDR1 SGHAT, CDR2 FQDESV (reference sequence). V dropped 5 bases and J dropped 1; count of bases not matched to a gene: 5. The CDR3 runs to 15 residues. CDR3 residues: CASSPPGQGNTEAFF. Here the CDR3 DNA reads TGTGCCAGCAGCCCCCCGGGACAGGGGAACACTGAAGCTTTCTTT.

This clonotype was counted at least ten times. The rearrangement joins TRBV6-2 or TRBV6-3 to TRBJ2-2; D unclear. V gave up 8 bases and J gave up 4 bases, with 11 bases separating them. Germline CDR1 and CDR2: MNHEY and SVGEGT. The CDR3 has 13 residues. CDR3 nucleotide sequence: TGTGCCAGCGGACGGACCCCCACCGGGGAGCTGTTTTTT. Residues: CASGRTPTGELFF.

In this sample, this clonotype turned up many times. This sequence joins TRBV4-1 and TRBJ1-6; 8 nucleotides agree with TRBD1. V trimming: 2 bases; J trimming: 5 bases; junction bases outside the gene matches: 8. The germline CDR1 and CDR2 sequences are MGHRA and YSYEKL. The CDR3 consists of 17 residues. The CDR3 coding sequence is TGCGCCAGCAGCCAATTGCCGGGACAGGCCGATAATTCACCCCTCCACTTT. Encoded protein: CASSQLPGQADNSPLHF.

This clonotype was counted at least ten times. This chain connects TRBV12-3 or TRBV12-4 to TRBJ2-2, with 9 bases lining up with TRBD2. The CDR3 extends over 15 amino acids. V dropped 5 bases and J dropped 1; count of bases not matched to a gene: 2. Written as DNA, the CDR3 is TGTGCCAGCAGTCTTAGCGGGAGGAACACCGGGGAGCTGTTTTTT. It specifies CASSLSGRNTGELFF.